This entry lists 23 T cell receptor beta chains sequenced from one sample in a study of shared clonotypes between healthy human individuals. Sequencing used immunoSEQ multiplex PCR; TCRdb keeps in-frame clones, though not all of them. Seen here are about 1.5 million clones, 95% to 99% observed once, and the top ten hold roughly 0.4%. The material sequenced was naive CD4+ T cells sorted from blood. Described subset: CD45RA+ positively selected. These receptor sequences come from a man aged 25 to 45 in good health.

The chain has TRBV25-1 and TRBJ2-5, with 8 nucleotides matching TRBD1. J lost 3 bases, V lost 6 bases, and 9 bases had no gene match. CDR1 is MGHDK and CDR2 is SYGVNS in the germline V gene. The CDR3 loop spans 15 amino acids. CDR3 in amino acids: CASSWTGLPKETQYF. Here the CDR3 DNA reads TGTGCCAGCAGCTGGACAGGGTTGCCAAAAGAGACCCAGTACTTC.

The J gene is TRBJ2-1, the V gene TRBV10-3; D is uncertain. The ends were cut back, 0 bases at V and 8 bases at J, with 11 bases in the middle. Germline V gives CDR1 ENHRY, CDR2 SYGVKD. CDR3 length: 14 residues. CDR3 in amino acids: CAISESHPRYEQFF. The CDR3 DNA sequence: TGTGCCATCAGTGAGTCTCACCCGAGGTATGAGCAGTTCTTC.

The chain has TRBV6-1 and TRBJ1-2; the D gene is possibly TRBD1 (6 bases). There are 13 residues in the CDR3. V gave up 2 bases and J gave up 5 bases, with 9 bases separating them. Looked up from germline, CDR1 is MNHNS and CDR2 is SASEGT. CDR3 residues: CASSESQGYGYTF. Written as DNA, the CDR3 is TGTGCCAGCAGTGAATCTCAGGGGTATGGCTACACCTTC.

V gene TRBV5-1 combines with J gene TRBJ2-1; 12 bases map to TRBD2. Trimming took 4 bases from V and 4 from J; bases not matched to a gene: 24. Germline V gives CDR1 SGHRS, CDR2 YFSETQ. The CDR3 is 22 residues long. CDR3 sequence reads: CASSPSRLAGAEGLAGYNEQFF. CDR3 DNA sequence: TGCGCCAGCAGCCCCTCGCGACTAGCGGGAGCAGAGGGTTTAGCAGGGTACAATGAGCAGTTCTTC.

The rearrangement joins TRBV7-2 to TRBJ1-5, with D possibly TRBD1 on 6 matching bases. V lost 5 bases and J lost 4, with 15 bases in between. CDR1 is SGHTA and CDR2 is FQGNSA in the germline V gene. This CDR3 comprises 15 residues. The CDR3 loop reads CASSVQGSLNQPQHF. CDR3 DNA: TGTGCCAGCAGCGTGCAGGGGTCCTTGAATCAGCCCCAGCATTTT.

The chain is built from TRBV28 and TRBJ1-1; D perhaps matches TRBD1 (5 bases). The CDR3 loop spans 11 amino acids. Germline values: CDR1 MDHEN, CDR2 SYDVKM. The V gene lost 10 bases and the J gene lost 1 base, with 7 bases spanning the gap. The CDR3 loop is CAITGNTEAFF. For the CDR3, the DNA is TGTGCCATCACAGGGAACACTGAAGCTTTCTTT.

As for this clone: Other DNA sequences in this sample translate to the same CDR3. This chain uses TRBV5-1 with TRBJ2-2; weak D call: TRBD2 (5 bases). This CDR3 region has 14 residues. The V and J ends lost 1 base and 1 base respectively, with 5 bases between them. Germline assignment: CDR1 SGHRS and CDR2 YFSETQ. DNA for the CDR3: TGCGCCAGCAGCTTGCGGGGGAACACCGGGGAGCTGTTTTTT. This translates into CASSLRGNTGELFF. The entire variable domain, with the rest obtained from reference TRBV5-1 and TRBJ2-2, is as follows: KAGVTQTPRYLIKTRGQQVTLSCSPISGHRSVSWYQQTPGQGLQFLFEYFSETQRNKGNFPGRFSGRQFSNSRSEMNVSTLELGDSALYLCASSLRGNTGELFFGEGSRLTVL.

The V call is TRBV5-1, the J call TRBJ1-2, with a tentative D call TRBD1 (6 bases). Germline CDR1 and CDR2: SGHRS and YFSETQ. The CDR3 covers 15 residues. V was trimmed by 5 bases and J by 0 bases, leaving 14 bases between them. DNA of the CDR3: TGCGCCAGCAGACTAGACAGGAAAACTAACTATGGCTACACCTTC. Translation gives CASRLDRKTNYGYTF.

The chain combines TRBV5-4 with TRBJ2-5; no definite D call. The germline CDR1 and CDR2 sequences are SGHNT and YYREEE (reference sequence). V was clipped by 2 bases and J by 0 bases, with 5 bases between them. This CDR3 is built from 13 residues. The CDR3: CASSFLYQETQYF. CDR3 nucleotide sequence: TGTGCCAGCAGCTTTTTGTACCAAGAGACCCAGTACTTC.

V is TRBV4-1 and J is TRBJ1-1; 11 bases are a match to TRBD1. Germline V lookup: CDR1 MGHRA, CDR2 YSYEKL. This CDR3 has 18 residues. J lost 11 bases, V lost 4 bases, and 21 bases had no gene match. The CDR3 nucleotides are TGCGCCAGCAGCCGCATATTCGGGACAGGGGGACCTCTCAAGGAGGCTTTCTTT. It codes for CASSRIFGTGGPLKEAFF.

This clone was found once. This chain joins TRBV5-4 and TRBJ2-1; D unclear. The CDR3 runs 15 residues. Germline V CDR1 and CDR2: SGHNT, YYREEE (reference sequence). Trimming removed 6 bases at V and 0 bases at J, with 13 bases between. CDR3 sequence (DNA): TGTGCCAGCATATCCGGCACGAGCTCCTACAATGAGCAGTTCTTC. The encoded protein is CASISGTSSYNEQFF. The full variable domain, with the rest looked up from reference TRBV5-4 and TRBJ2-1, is ETGVTQSPTHLIKTRGQQVTLRCSSQSGHNTVSWYQQALGQGPQFIFQYYREEENGRGNFPPRFSGLQFPNYSSELNVNALELDDSALYLCASISGTSSYNEQFFGPGTRLTVL.

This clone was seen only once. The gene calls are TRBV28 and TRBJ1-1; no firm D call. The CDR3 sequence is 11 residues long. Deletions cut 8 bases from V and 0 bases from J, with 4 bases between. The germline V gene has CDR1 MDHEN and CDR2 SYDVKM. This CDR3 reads CASGMNTEAFF. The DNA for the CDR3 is TGTGCCAGCGGTATGAACACTGAAGCTTTCTTT.

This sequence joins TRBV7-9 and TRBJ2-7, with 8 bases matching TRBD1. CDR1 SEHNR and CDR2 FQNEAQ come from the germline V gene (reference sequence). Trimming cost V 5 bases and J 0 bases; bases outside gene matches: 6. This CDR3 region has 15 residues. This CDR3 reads CASSTRQGSSYEQYF. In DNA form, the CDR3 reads TGTGCCAGCAGCACTCGACAGGGGTCCTCCTACGAGCAGTACTTC.

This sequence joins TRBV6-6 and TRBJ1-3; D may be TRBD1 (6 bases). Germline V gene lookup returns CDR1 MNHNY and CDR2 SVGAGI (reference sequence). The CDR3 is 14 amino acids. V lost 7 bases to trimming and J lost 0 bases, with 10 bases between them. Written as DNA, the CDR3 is TGTGCCAGCATACCCAGGGGCTCTGGAAACACCATATATTTT. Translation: CASIPRGSGNTIYF.

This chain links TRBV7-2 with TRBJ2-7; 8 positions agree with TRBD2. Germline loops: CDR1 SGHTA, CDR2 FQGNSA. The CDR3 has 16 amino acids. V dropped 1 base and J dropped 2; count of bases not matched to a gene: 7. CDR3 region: CASSLDTGGTPYEQYF. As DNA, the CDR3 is TGTGCCAGCAGCTTAGATACGGGAGGGACACCCTACGAGCAGTACTTC. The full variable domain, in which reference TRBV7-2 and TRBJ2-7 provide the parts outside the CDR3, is GAGVSQSPSNKVTEKGKDVELRCDPISGHTALYWYRQSLGQGLEFLIYFQGNSAPDKSGLPSDRFSAERTGGSVSTLTIQRTQQEDSAVYLCASSLDTGGTPYEQYFGPGTRLTVT.

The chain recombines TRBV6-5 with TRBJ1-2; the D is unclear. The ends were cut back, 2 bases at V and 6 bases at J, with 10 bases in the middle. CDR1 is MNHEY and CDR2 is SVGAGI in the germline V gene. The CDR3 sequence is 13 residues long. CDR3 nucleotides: TGTGCCAGCAGTTACCGAGGAACCCATGGCTACACCTTC. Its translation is CASSYRGTHGYTF.

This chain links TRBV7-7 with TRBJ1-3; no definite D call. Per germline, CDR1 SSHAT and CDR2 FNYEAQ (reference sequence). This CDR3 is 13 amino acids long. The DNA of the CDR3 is TGTGCTAGCGCCTTATCAAGAGGAAACACCATATATTTT. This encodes CASALSRGNTIYF. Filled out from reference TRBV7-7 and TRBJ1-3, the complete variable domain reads GAGVSQSPRYKVTKRGQDVTLRCDPISSHATLYWYQQALGQGPEFLTYFNYEAQPDKSGLPSDRFSAERPEGSISTLTIQRTEQRDSAMYRCASALSRGNTIYFGEGSWLTVV.

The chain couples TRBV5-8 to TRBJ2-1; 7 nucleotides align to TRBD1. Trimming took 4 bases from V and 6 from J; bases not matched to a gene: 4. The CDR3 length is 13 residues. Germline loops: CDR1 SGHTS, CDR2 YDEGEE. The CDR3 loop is CASSLDRSNEQFF. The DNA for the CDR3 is TGTGCCAGCAGCCTGGACAGGAGCAATGAGCAGTTCTTC. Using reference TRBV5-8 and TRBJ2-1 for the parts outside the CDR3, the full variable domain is EAGVTQSPTHLIKTRGQQATLRCSPISGHTSVYWYQQALGLGLQFLLWYDEGEERNRGNFPPRFSGRQFPNYSSELNVNALELEDSALYLCASSLDRSNEQFFGPGTRLTVL.

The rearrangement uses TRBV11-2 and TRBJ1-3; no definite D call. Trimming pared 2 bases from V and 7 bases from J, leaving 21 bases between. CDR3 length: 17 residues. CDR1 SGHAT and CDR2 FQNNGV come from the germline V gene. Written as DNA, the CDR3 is TGTGCCAGCAGCTTATTTGGACCATCCCAGTTGAGTAACACCATATATTTT. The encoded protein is CASSLFGPSQLSNTIYF. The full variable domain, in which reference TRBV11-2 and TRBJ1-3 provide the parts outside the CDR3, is EAGVAQSPRYKIIEKRQSVAFWCNPISGHATLYWYQQILGQGPKLLIQFQNNGVVDDSQLPKDRFSAERLKGVDSTLKIQPAKLEDSAVYLCASSLFGPSQLSNTIYFGEGSWLTVV.

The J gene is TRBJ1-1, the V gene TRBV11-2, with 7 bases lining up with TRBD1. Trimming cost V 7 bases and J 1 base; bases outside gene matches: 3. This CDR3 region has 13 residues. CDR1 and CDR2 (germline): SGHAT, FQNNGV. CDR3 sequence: CASTRDRNTEAFF. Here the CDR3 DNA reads TGTGCCAGCACCCGGGACAGGAACACTGAAGCTTTCTTT.

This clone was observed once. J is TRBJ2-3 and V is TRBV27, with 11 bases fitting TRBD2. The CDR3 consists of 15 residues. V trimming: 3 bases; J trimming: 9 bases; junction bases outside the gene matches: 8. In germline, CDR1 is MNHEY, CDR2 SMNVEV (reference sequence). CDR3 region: CASSLLGTSGMTQYF. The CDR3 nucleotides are TGTGCCAGCAGTTTGCTGGGGACTAGCGGAATGACGCAGTATTTT.

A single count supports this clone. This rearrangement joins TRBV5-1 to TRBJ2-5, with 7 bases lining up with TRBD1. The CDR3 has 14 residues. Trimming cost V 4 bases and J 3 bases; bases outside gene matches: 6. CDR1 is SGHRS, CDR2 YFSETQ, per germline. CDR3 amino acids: CASSVRDRKETQYF. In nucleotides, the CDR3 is TGCGCCAGCAGCGTCCGGGACAGAAAAGAGACCCAGTACTTC.

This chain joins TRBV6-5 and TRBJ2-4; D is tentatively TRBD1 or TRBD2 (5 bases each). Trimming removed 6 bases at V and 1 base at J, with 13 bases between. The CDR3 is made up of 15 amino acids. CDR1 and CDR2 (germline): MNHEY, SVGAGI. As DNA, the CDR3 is TGTGCCAGCAGGGGAGCCAGGGAGGCCAAAAACATTCAGTACTTC. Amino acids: CASRGAREAKNIQYF.